This T cell receptor beta chain was captured in a study of blood T cells in healthy people across ages. For the study at large: About one barcoded beta molecule per two T cells was the capture yield of template switching.

This clonotype was picked up a small number of times. Antigen unknown. Broader study findings: Per million T cells, the diversity of TCR beta decreased roughly linearly as age advanced.

Using a J-beta primer mix together with a sample-barcoded 5' primer, a second PCR was run for about 6 to 12 cycles. Any given sample supplied a minimum of 3 million CDR3-containing paired-end reads. From the 5' RACE reads, TCRdb called clonotypes with MiXCR, one entry per CDR3 protein. The data contain about 1.8 million distinct CDR3 sequences, about 50% of them singletons. In each sample, at least 6 million PBMCs were isolated. The junction had 4 bases not matched to a gene; V was cut back by 2 bases and J by 5 bases. There are 14 residues in the CDR3. The germline CDR1 and CDR2 sequences are LGHNA and YNFKEQ.

The sequence derives from a woman in her thirties or forties in good health. This sequence joins TRBV4-2 and TRBJ2-3, with 7 bases identical to TRBD2. The sequencing sample was made of blood. The CDR3 DNA sequence: TGTGCCAGCAGCCAAATGCGGGGGAAAGATACGCAGTATTTT. It specifies CASSQMRGKDTQYF.